These 8 T cell receptor beta chains came from one sample sequenced in a study of cytomegalovirus exposure and HLA in healthy donors. Primers included in the PCR were 60 Vbeta and 13 Jbeta primers. The table came from immunoSEQ multiplex PCR; TCRdb's copy has only in-frame clones and leaves some out. Found here are around 91,000 clones, more than 55% of them singletons; the top ten hold 2% to 2.5%. Sequenced: PBMCs. The receptors were gathered from a human donor in good health.

The chain has TRBV5-6 and TRBJ1-6; D not resolved. Germline loops: CDR1 SGHDT, CDR2 YYEEEE. The CDR3 sequence is 14 residues long. V was clipped by 2 bases and J by 6 bases, with 9 bases between them. The CDR3 DNA follows: TGTGCCAGCAGCTTTCGGGGTTTTAATTCACCCCTCCACTTT. It translates to CASSFRGFNSPLHF.

This chain connects TRBV13 to TRBJ1-2, with D possibly matching TRBD1 (6 bases). The V gene's germline CDR1 is PRHDT and CDR2 FYEKMQ (reference sequence). This CDR3 comprises 18 residues. Trimming stripped 4 bases from V and 2 bases from J, with 23 bases between. CDR3 region: CASSSITGTRVSNYGYTF. CDR3 sequence (DNA): TGTGCCAGCAGCTCAATTACCGGGACACGAGTTTCCAACTATGGCTACACCTTC.

This chain connects TRBV28 to TRBJ2-2; perhaps TRBD1 as D (5 bases). The germline CDR1 and CDR2 sequences are MDHEN and SYDVKM. The CDR3 has 15 residues. V was clipped by 4 bases and J by 4 bases, with 13 bases between them. Here the CDR3 reads CASSWTSRGTGELFF. In nucleotides, the CDR3 is TGTGCCAGCAGTTGGACATCCCGAGGCACCGGGGAGCTGTTTTTT.

V gene TRBV9 combines with J gene TRBJ2-3; 7 nucleotides match TRBD2. Germline CDR1 is SGDLS and CDR2 is YYNGEE. With 2 bases clipped from V and 1 base from J, the junction kept 7 bases outside the gene matches. CDR3 size: 16 residues. The CDR3 reads CASSVRRGEGTDTQYF. In DNA form, the CDR3 reads TGTGCCAGCAGCGTCCGTCGGGGGGAGGGCACAGATACGCAGTATTTT.

This chain joins TRBV21-1 and TRBJ2-7; the D call TRBD1 from the table was never checked on the DNA. TRBV21-1 is given as a pseudogene. The CDR3 loop spans 16 amino acids. In DNA form, the CDR3 reads TGTGCCAGCAGCAAAAAGTGGGGCAGTGAGTCCTACGAGCAGTACTTC. This gives the protein CASSKKWGSESYEQYF.

This clone was recorded a few times. This chain joins TRBV6-5 and TRBJ2-7; TRBD1 agrees at 7 bases. V trimming: 0 bases; J trimming: 4 bases; junction bases outside the gene matches: 6. The germline V gene encodes CDR1 MNHEY and CDR2 SVGAGI. The CDR3 length is 15 residues. CDR3 residues: CASSYSAGQAYEQYF. CDR3 sequence (DNA): TGTGCCAGCAGTTACTCGGCCGGACAGGCGTACGAGCAGTACTTC.

This sequence joins TRBV5-4 and TRBJ2-7; 7 bases line up with TRBD1. Losses at the gene ends were 3 bases for V and 2 bases for J; bases not matched to a gene: 8. The germline V gene has CDR1 SGHNT and CDR2 YYREEE (reference sequence). This CDR3 spans 15 amino acids. CDR3 amino acids: CASSWAGTDPYEQYF. DNA of the CDR3: TGTGCCAGCAGCTGGGCCGGGACAGACCCCTACGAGCAGTACTTC.

The chain joins TRBV7-3 to TRBJ2-7, with D possibly TRBD2 on 6 matching bases. The ends were cut back, 2 bases at V and 4 bases at J, with 12 bases in the middle. The germline V gene encodes CDR1 SGHTA and CDR2 FQGTGA. The CDR3 has 14 residues. CDR3 sequence: CASSLLRDSYEQYF. CDR3 DNA sequence: TGTGCCAGCAGCTTACTCCGGGACTCGTACGAGCAGTACTTC. Using reference TRBV7-3 and TRBJ2-7 for the parts outside the CDR3, the full variable domain is GAGVSQTPSNKVTEKGKYVELRCDPISGHTALYWYRQSLGQGPEFLIYFQGTGAADDSGLPNDRFFAVRPEGSVSTLKIQRTERGDSAVYLCASSLLRDSYEQYFGPGTRLTVT.